The entry that follows covers one T cell receptor beta chain sequence. The data belong to a study of T cells expressing NK-cell markers. The CDR3 is made up of 14 amino acids. Per the germline V gene, CDR1 is SQVTM and CDR2 is ANQGSEA. TCRdb re-called the 5' RACE reads; every CDR3 protein appears as one record, without DNA. This table holds about 150,000 distinct CDR3 sequences. The genes are TRBV29-1 and TRBJ2-7; TCRdb names TRBD1, which stays unverified in the absence of DNA. Sequencing was carried out using blood T cells: a sorted CD56 or NKG2C T cell subset, CD4+ or CD8+ T cells, or bulk PBMC T cells (not recorded which). This TCR was recovered from a woman aged 45-65 years in good health. The CDR3 here is CSALGQLDYYEQYF.